One sample yielded the 26 T cell receptor beta chains listed below, sequenced in a study of CD8 T cells in ankylosing spondylitis. Study-level findings and limits: Apparently characteristic of ankylosing spondylitis blood was a TCR beta motif (eight highly homologous variants).

These TCRs' antigens remain unknown. TCRdb passed the 5' RACE reads through MiXCR, listing each CDR3 protein once. The sample contains 300,000 to 400,000 distinct CDR3 sequences, 20% to 25% of which appear only once. The sample consisted of blood, either unsorted or a sorted T cell fraction (not recorded which). The receptors derive from a male donor with ankylosing spondylitis.

V and J are TRBV12-3 or TRBV12-4 and TRBJ2-5; D call uncertain. The CDR3 is 12 residues long. V gave up 2 bases and J gave up 4 bases, with 5 bases separating them. CDR3 coding DNA: TGTGCCAGCAGTTTACTCCGAGAGACCCAGTACTTC. Translation gives CASSLLRETQYF.

Here the CDR3 DNA reads TGTGCCAGCAGTTTCGACAGACAGTATGGCTACACCTTC. Translated: CASSFDRQYGYTF. The chain recombines TRBV28 with TRBJ1-2; perhaps TRBD1 as D (5 bases). The CDR3 is 13 amino acids. The germline V gene encodes CDR1 MDHEN and CDR2 SYDVKM. The germline V and J ends were trimmed by 3 bases and 5 bases, with 10 bases remaining between them.

The chain carries TRBV3-1 and TRBJ1-6, with D hard to call. Trimming took 0 bases from V and 11 from J, leaving 8 bases between them. Germline CDR1 is LGHDT and CDR2 is YNNKEL (reference sequence). The length of the CDR3 is 13 residues. CDR3 nucleotides: TGTGCCAGCAGCCAAGACCCCCGGACACCCCTCCACTTT. The encoded protein is CASSQDPRTPLHF.

The V call is TRBV20-1, the J call TRBJ1-1; tentative D call: TRBD1 (5 bases). V lost 5 bases and J 0 bases, leaving 10 bases between the germline ends. Germline V gives CDR1 DFQATT, CDR2 SNEGSKA (reference sequence). The CDR3 is 13 amino acids. The CDR3 nucleotides read TGCAGTGCTTCGGGACTGATGAACACTGAAGCTTTCTTT. It encodes CSASGLMNTEAFF.

The genes are TRBV3-1 and TRBJ2-7, with D uncertain. This CDR3 has 15 amino acids. Trimming shortened V by 4 bases and J by 3 bases, and 16 bases separated the two germline ends. The germline gives CDR1 LGHDT, CDR2 YNNKEL (reference sequence). The CDR3 nucleotides are TGTGCCAGCAGCCCCCCCTTTAGAAACGGCTACGAGCAGTACTTC. Encoded protein: CASSPPFRNGYEQYF.

V gene TRBV11-2 combines with J gene TRBJ2-3; D is perhaps TRBD2 (6 bases). The CDR3 has 14 amino acids. Per the germline V gene, CDR1 is SGHAT and CDR2 is FQNNGV. The V end was cut by 3 bases, the J end by 3 bases, with 10 bases between. The CDR3 sequence: CASSFLAYTDTQYF. CDR3 sequence (DNA): TGTGCCAGCAGCTTCCTAGCGTATACAGATACGCAGTATTTT.

This clonotype was detected a few times. The chain carries TRBV12-3 or TRBV12-4 and TRBJ2-5; the D gene is possibly TRBD2 (6 bases). Trimming stripped 5 bases from V and 2 bases from J, with 12 bases between. CDR3 length equals 14 residues. The CDR3 DNA is TGTGCCAGCAGTCGGGACTTCTCACAAGAGACCCAGTACTTC. Protein sequence: CASSRDFSQETQYF.

This clonotype occurred many times. CDR3 residues: CASSQDYVWTSGSYEQYF. The CDR3 DNA follows: TGTGCCAGCAGCCAAGATTATGTATGGACTAGCGGGAGTTACGAGCAGTACTTC. This sequence joins TRBV3-1 and TRBJ2-7; 13 bases map to TRBD2. After removal of 0 bases from V and 4 bases from J, the junction contained 9 bases not matched to a gene. There are 18 residues in the CDR3. The germline V gene has CDR1 LGHDT and CDR2 YNNKEL (reference sequence).

The gene calls are TRBV6-5 and TRBJ1-4, with D hard to call. Trimming cost V 2 bases and J 2 bases, with 6 bases left between them. This CDR3 has 14 amino acids. Germline V lookup: CDR1 MNHEY, CDR2 SVGAGI. The CDR3 is CASSYGATNEKLFF. The CDR3 DNA sequence: TGTGCCAGCAGTTACGGTGCTACTAATGAAAAACTGTTTTTT.

The sample holds a few counts of this clonotype. CDR3 DNA sequence: TGTGCCAGCAGTTCGACCTTAGCGGGAGGCACAGATACGCAGTATTTT. It yields the protein CASSSTLAGGTDTQYF. The chain couples TRBV12-3 or TRBV12-4 to TRBJ2-3; 9 bases map to TRBD2. Trimming removed 4 bases from V and 1 base from J; junction bases left unmatched: 6. The CDR3 has 16 residues.

The J gene is TRBJ2-7, the V gene TRBV3-1, with unresolved D. V lost 1 base and J 6 bases, leaving 10 bases between the germline ends. The CDR3 contains 13 residues. Germline V lookup: CDR1 LGHDT, CDR2 YNNKEL (reference sequence). CDR3 region: CASSQVPEVEQYF. The CDR3 DNA sequence: TGTGCCAGCAGCCAAGTGCCTGAGGTCGAGCAGTACTTC.

This rearrangement joins TRBV6-6 to TRBJ1-6; D unclear. Per the germline V gene, CDR1 is MNHNY and CDR2 is SVGAGI (reference sequence). The CDR3 sequence is 12 residues long. V gave up 9 bases and J gave up 9 bases, with 12 bases separating them. CDR3 loop: CARPQRSSPLHF. The CDR3 coding sequence is TGTGCCAGACCCCAGCGGAGTTCACCCCTCCACTTT.

This clonotype was counted ten times or more. J is TRBJ1-2 and V is TRBV29-1; the match to TRBD1 covers 9 bases. CDR3 length equals 14 residues. Germline values: CDR1 SQVTM, CDR2 ANQGSEA. The V and J ends lost 8 bases and 5 bases, in that order; junction bases with no gene match: 12. CDR3 DNA sequence: TGCAGCACCGCGGGACAGGGTATGGAATATGGCTACACCTTC. It yields the protein CSTAGQGMEYGYTF. Supplemented by reference TRBV29-1 and TRBJ1-2, the full variable domain reads SAVISQKPSRDICQRGTSLTIQCQVDSQVTMMFWYRQQPGQSLTLIATANQGSEATYESGFVIDKFPISRPNLTFSTLTVSNMSPEDSSIYLCSTAGQGMEYGYTFGSGTRLTVV.

The J gene is TRBJ2-7, the V gene TRBV5-1; maybe TRBD1 (6 bases). The CDR3 has 16 amino acids. The V gene's germline CDR1 is SGHRS and CDR2 YFSETQ. V was clipped by 4 bases and J by 0 bases, with 17 bases between them. CDR3 protein: CASSPGRGLSSYEQYF. The CDR3 bases are TGCGCCAGCAGCCCCGGTAGGGGGTTGAGCTCCTACGAGCAGTACTTC.

The V and J genes are TRBV27 and TRBJ2-5, with TRBD1 matching over 7 bases. V gave up 5 bases and J gave up 5 bases; unmatched junction bases: 11. The CDR3 sequence is 15 residues long. Germline V gene sequence: CDR1 MNHEY, CDR2 SMNVEV (reference sequence). The CDR3 is CASSELGGLGETQYF. CDR3 sequence (DNA): TGTGCCAGCAGTGAGCTAGGGGGCCTAGGGGAGACCCAGTACTTC.

The chain recombines TRBV20-1 with TRBJ2-3; no firm D call. The CDR3 loop spans 12 amino acids. V was pared by 6 bases and J by 4 bases, with 11 bases between. Looked up from germline, CDR1 is DFQATT and CDR2 is SNEGSKA (reference sequence). The CDR3 spells CSAPPAADTQYF. CDR3 nucleotides: TGCAGTGCCCCCCCAGCAGCAGATACGCAGTATTTT.

The chain joins TRBV5-1 to TRBJ1-4; maybe TRBD1 (5 bases). The CDR3 is 13 residues long. Germline V gene sequence: CDR1 SGHRS, CDR2 YFSETQ. Between the trimmed V and J ends, which lost 4 bases and 8 bases, there was a span of 12 bases. CDR3: CASSPGPGEKLFF. DNA of the CDR3: TGCGCCAGCAGCCCGGGGCCCGGGGAAAAACTGTTTTTT. The whole variable domain, remainder taken from reference TRBV5-1 and TRBJ1-4, is KAGVTQTPRYLIKTRGQQVTLSCSPISGHRSVSWYQQTPGQGLQFLFEYFSETQRNKGNFPGRFSGRQFSNSRSEMNVSTLELGDSALYLCASSPGPGEKLFFGSGTQLSVL.

This clonotype came up a few times. The J gene is TRBJ2-1, the V gene TRBV6-1; 7 nucleotides align to TRBD2. Trimming took 8 bases from V and 5 from J; bases not matched to a gene: 12. Per the germline V gene, CDR1 is MNHNS and CDR2 is SASEGT. The CDR3 is 15 residues long. The CDR3 sequence is CASAAQGEGHNEQFF. The CDR3 DNA follows: TGTGCCAGCGCCGCCCAAGGGGAGGGCCACAATGAGCAGTTCTTC.

The chain carries TRBV6-5 and TRBJ2-7; D is possibly TRBD2 (6 bases). Germline CDR1 and CDR2: MNHEY and SVGAGI. The germline V and J ends were trimmed by 2 bases and 0 bases, with 14 bases remaining between them. The CDR3 covers 16 residues. The CDR3 protein is CASSYQPSASSYEQYF. Written as DNA, the CDR3 is TGTGCCAGCAGTTACCAGCCTAGCGCATCCTCCTACGAGCAGTACTTC.

The sample holds a few counts of this clonotype. J is TRBJ1-3 and V is TRBV4-3, with a possible D match to TRBD1 (5 bases). The V gene lost 1 base and the J gene lost 4 bases, with 20 bases spanning the gap. The V gene's germline CDR1 is LGHNA and CDR2 YSLEER. CDR3 length: 18 residues. In DNA form, the CDR3 reads TGCGCCAGCAGCCAAGGCCCGCTATCCTCGGACAACGGAAACACCATATATTTT. Residues: CASSQGPLSSDNGNTIYF.

The chain employs TRBV6-1 and TRBJ2-2; D may be TRBD1 or TRBD2 (5 bases each). This CDR3 is built from 15 residues. The germline V gene has CDR1 MNHNS and CDR2 SASEGT. Trimming took off 6 bases at V and 2 bases at J, with 13 bases between the two ends. CDR3 bases: TGTGCCAGCAGCCCCGGGACGGAAAACACCGGGGAGCTGTTTTTT. Amino acid sequence: CASSPGTENTGELFF.

In this sample, this clonotype turned up many times. The genes are TRBV4-1 and TRBJ1-3, with D perhaps TRBD1 (5 bases). The length of the CDR3 is 16 residues. Germline CDR1 and CDR2: MGHRA and YSYEKL. V lost 2 bases and J lost 0, with 11 bases in between. The CDR3 DNA reads TGCGCCAGCAGCCAATGGATGGGGGGCTCTGGAAACACCATATATTTT. It yields the protein CASSQWMGGSGNTIYF.

The chain links TRBV19 to TRBJ2-2, with TRBD1 identical over 8 bases. Germline V gives CDR1 LNHDA, CDR2 SQIVND (reference sequence). There are 16 residues in the CDR3. V was pared by 5 bases and J by 4 bases, with 9 bases of the junction left unmatched. CDR3 DNA: TGTGCCAGTAGTCCCAGGGGGCTTAGTCCCACCGGGGAGCTGTTTTTT. Protein: CASSPRGLSPTGELFF.

This rearrangement joins TRBV10-2 to TRBJ2-3, with a possible D match to TRBD2 (5 bases). The V gene's germline CDR1 is WSHSY and CDR2 SAAADI. The V end was cut by 3 bases, the J end by 0 bases, with 10 bases between. This CDR3 contains 15 residues. As DNA, the CDR3 is TGCGCCAGCAGTGAAAATGGCGGGAGCACAGATACGCAGTATTTT. Protein: CASSENGGSTDTQYF.

This clonotype came up a few times. The chain employs TRBV20-1 and TRBJ1-5; 7 nucleotides agree with TRBD1. The CDR3 has 17 residues. V lost 3 bases to trimming and J lost 0 bases; unmatched junction nucleotides: 11. Germline V gene data show CDR1 as DFQATT and CDR2 as SNEGSKA (reference sequence). CDR3 protein: CSARTDRVLSSNQPQHF. In DNA form, the CDR3 reads TGCAGTGCTAGGACAGACAGGGTCCTGAGTAGCAATCAGCCCCAGCATTTT.

This clonotype was detected only a few times. This chain's CDR3 is CASSRWLSANTEAFF. For the CDR3, the DNA is TGTGCCAGCAGTCGGTGGTTGAGCGCGAACACTGAAGCTTTCTTT. This chain uses TRBV6-2 or TRBV6-3 with TRBJ1-1; D uncertain. Germline V gene data show CDR1 as MNHEY and CDR2 as SVGEGT. V was clipped by 5 bases and J by 1 base, with 14 bases between them. The length of the CDR3 is 15 residues.